Listed here are 30 T cell receptor beta chains from one sample, sequenced in a study of cytomegalovirus exposure and HLA in healthy donors. A multiplex PCR was run with 60 Vbeta primers and 13 Jbeta primers. Clones were read by immunoSEQ multiplex PCR, and TCRdb kept only the in-frame ones, dropping some. The table lists 60,000 to 70,000 clones, roughly 80% of them singletons. Source material: PBMCs. The origin of the receptors is a woman between 40 and 55 years old in good health and CMV-seropositive.

This rearrangement joins TRBV6-5 to TRBJ1-4; 7 bases are a match to TRBD1. J was trimmed by 7 bases and V by 4 bases; bases with no gene match: 9. The CDR3 sequence is 15 residues long. The V gene's germline CDR1 is MNHEY and CDR2 SVGAGI. For the CDR3, the DNA is TGTGCCAGCAGTTCTCCGGGACAGTCGAGTGAAAAACTGTTTTTT. Translation gives CASSSPGQSSEKLFF.

V gene TRBV6-1 combines with J gene TRBJ1-5; TRBD1 aligns across 7 bases. This CDR3 spans 14 amino acids. Germline CDR1 reads MNHNS; CDR2 reads SASEGT. After removal of 8 bases from V and 0 bases from J, the junction contained 4 bases not matched to a gene. CDR3 in DNA: TGTGCCAGCGAGGACAGGAATAGCAATCAGCCCCAGCATTTT. Amino acid sequence: CASEDRNSNQPQHF.

The V and J genes are TRBV18 and TRBJ2-1; TRBD2 agrees at 7 bases. Germline values: CDR1 KGHSH, CDR2 LQKENI. This CDR3 region has 22 residues. V shed 1 base, J shed 0 bases, and the junction held 21 bases outside the gene matches. CDR3 protein: CASSPRTKAASGAFSSYNEQFF. The CDR3, as DNA: TGTGCCAGCTCACCACGGACTAAGGCTGCGAGCGGGGCATTCTCCTCCTACAATGAGCAGTTCTTC.

The chain employs TRBV2 and TRBJ2-5; D might be TRBD1 (5 bases). The CDR3 totals 16 residues. Germline V CDR1 and CDR2: SNHLY, FYNNEI. V gave up 4 bases and J gave up 4 bases, with 19 bases separating them. CDR3 DNA: TGTGCCAGCAGTGTCGGATTGACAGCAAGATTAGAGACCCAGTACTTC. Protein product: CASSVGLTARLETQYF.

This chain uses TRBV9 with TRBJ1-1; no definite D call. Germline lookup yields CDR1 SGDLS and CDR2 YYNGEE. This CDR3 has 14 residues. Trimming pared 0 bases from V and 1 base from J, leaving 7 bases between. The CDR3 DNA sequence: TGTGCCAGCAGCGTAGGGCAGGAGAACACTGAAGCTTTCTTT. It is translated as CASSVGQENTEAFF.

The rearrangement uses TRBV2 and TRBJ2-5; tentatively, D is TRBD2 (5 bases). The J call is doubtful: the DNA matches TRBJ2-7 better. The germline V gene has CDR1 SNHLY and CDR2 FYNNEI. The CDR3 loop spans 15 amino acids. This CDR3 is CARAELVLGFYEQYF. For the CDR3, the DNA is TGTGCCCGGGCAGAACTAGTGCTGGGATTCTACGAGCAGTACTTC.

Points on this clone: Other DNA sequences in this sample translate to the same CDR3. The chain joins TRBV6-5 to TRBJ1-1, with a weak D call TRBD1 (6 bases). The germline V and J ends were trimmed by 5 bases and 2 bases, with 9 bases remaining between them. There are 13 residues in the CDR3. CDR1 MNHEY and CDR2 SVGAGI come from the germline V gene. This chain's CDR3 is CASSKDSNTEAFF. As DNA, the CDR3 is TGTGCCAGCAGTAAGGACAGCAACACTGAAGCTTTCTTT.

The rearrangement links TRBV30 to TRBJ1-1; tentative D call: TRBD1 (5 bases). The CDR3 consists of 14 residues. The V and J ends lost 5 bases and 4 bases respectively, with 17 bases between them. Germline CDR1 GTSNPN, CDR2 SVGIG (reference sequence). The CDR3: CAWGGEDFSTEAFF. In DNA form, the CDR3 reads TGTGCCTGGGGGGGGGAGGATTTCAGCACTGAAGCTTTCTTT.

The V call is TRBV19, the J call TRBJ2-7, with 7 nucleotides matching TRBD1. This CDR3 is 15 amino acids long. V gave up 5 bases and J gave up 3 bases; unmatched junction bases: 10. CDR1 LNHDA and CDR2 SQIVND come from the germline V gene (reference sequence). CDR3 nucleotide sequence: TGTGCCAGTAGTTCAGGGACAGCCGGGAACTACGAGCAGTACTTC. It yields the protein CASSSGTAGNYEQYF. The whole variable domain, filled in from reference TRBV19 and TRBJ2-7, reads DGGITQSPKYLFRKEGQNVTLSCEQNLNHDAMYWYRQDPGQGLRLIYYSQIVNDFQKGDIAEGYSVSREKKESFPLTVTSAQKNPTAFYLCASSSGTAGNYEQYFGPGTRLTVT.

The chain joins TRBV4-1 to TRBJ1-3; no reliable D call. The germline CDR1 and CDR2 sequences are MGHRA and YSYEKL. V lost 0 bases, J lost 1 base, and 7 bases lay in between. The CDR3 spans 15 residues. CDR3 sequence (DNA): TGCGCCAGCAGCCAAGACAGAACATCTGGAAACACCATATATTTT. Translated: CASSQDRTSGNTIYF.

This clone was recorded a few times. The V call is TRBV9, the J call TRBJ2-3, with 12 bases that match TRBD2. The V segment lost 1 base and the J segment 6 bases; nucleotides outside the gene matches: 3. The germline V gene encodes CDR1 SGDLS and CDR2 YYNGEE. The CDR3 length is 15 residues. The CDR3 loop is CASSVLAGGEDTQYF. The DNA of the CDR3 is TGTGCCAGCAGCGTACTAGCGGGGGGGGAGGATACGCAGTATTTT.

In this sample, this clone turned up a few times. The chain uses TRBV18 and TRBJ2-3; the match to TRBD1 covers 7 bases. Germline V CDR1 and CDR2: KGHSH, LQKENI. J was trimmed by 4 bases and V by 3 bases; bases with no gene match: 10. This CDR3 spans 16 amino acids. The CDR3 nucleotides read TGTGCCAGCTCACCGTTGACAGGGTTGAGGGCAGATACGCAGTATTTT. Translated, it gives CASSPLTGLRADTQYF.

The chain is built from TRBV25-1 and TRBJ2-3; 8 nucleotides line up with TRBD2. CDR3 length: 14 amino acids. Trimming at V came to 8 bases and at J to 5 bases, leaving 9 bases not matched to a gene. The germline V gene encodes CDR1 MGHDK and CDR2 SYGVNS. CDR3 in amino acids: CASLRGAPGDTQYF. DNA for the CDR3: TGTGCCAGCTTGCGGGGGGCCCCGGGAGATACGCAGTATTTT.

The rearrangement links TRBV6-1 to TRBJ1-1; tentatively, D is TRBD1 (6 bases). CDR3 size: 11 residues. Trimming cost V 4 bases and J 6 bases, with 6 bases left between them. Germline CDR1 reads MNHNS; CDR2 reads SASEGT. The CDR3 DNA reads as TGTGCCAGCAGTGCAGGGGCTGAAGCTTTCTTT. Protein: CASSAGAEAFF.

This clone is a singleton in its sample. CDR3 protein: CASSVSGGGEDTQYF. CDR3 sequence (DNA): TGTGCCAGCAGCGTATCGGGCGGGGGGGAAGATACGCAGTATTTT. V usage is TRBV9 and J usage is TRBJ2-3; the match to TRBD2 covers 9 bases. Trimming at V came to 1 base and at J to 5 bases, leaving 5 bases not matched to a gene. The germline CDR1 and CDR2 sequences are SGDLS and YYNGEE. CDR3 length: 15 residues. Using reference TRBV9 and TRBJ2-3 for the parts outside the CDR3, the full variable domain is DSGVTQTPKHLITATGQRVTLRCSPRSGDLSVYWYQQSLDQGLQFLIQYYNGEERAKGNILERFSAQQFPDLHSELNLSSLELGDSALYFCASSVSGGGEDTQYFGPGTRLTVL.

The V and J genes are TRBV2 and TRBJ2-7; tentative D call: TRBD1 (6 bases). This CDR3 region has 12 residues. Deletions cut 4 bases from V and 6 bases from J, with 10 bases between. CDR1 is SNHLY, CDR2 FYNNEI, per germline. CDR3 protein: CASSAGQSEQYF. The CDR3 DNA sequence: TGTGCCAGCAGTGCCGGACAGTCCGAGCAGTACTTC. Full variable domain (rest looked up from reference TRBV2 and TRBJ2-7): EPEVTQTPSHQVTQMGQEVILRCVPISNHLYFYWYRQILGQKVEFLVSFYNNEISEKSEIFDDQFSVERPDGSNFTLKIRSTKLEDSAMYFCASSAGQSEQYFGPGTRLTVT.

V gene TRBV5-4 combines with J gene TRBJ1-2; 9 bases agree with TRBD1. The junction had 6 bases not matched to a gene; V was cut back by 4 bases and J by 2 bases. The germline V gene has CDR1 SGHNT and CDR2 YYREEE (reference sequence). The CDR3 loop spans 15 amino acids. The CDR3 protein is CASSTGTGTNYGYTF. The CDR3 DNA reads TGTGCCAGCAGCACAGGGACAGGGACCAACTATGGCTACACCTTC.

The V call is TRBV5-6, the J call TRBJ1-1; 7 bases agree with TRBD1. The germline V gene has CDR1 SGHDT and CDR2 YYEEEE. Germline trimming cut 0 bases from V and 8 bases from J; bases unmatched to any gene: 7. The length of the CDR3 is 14 residues. CDR3 region: CASSLVGRGVEAFF. The CDR3 DNA is TGTGCCAGCAGCTTGGTCGGCAGGGGGGTAGAAGCTTTCTTT.

The rearrangement uses TRBV7-9 and TRBJ2-7; 7 nucleotides match TRBD1. V was clipped by 3 bases and J by 3 bases; unmatched bases: 2. The CDR3 has 13 amino acids. The germline V gene encodes CDR1 SEHNR and CDR2 FQNEAQ (reference sequence). CDR3 sequence reads: CASSLGQYYEQYF. CDR3 nucleotides: TGTGCCAGCAGCTTGGGACAGTACTACGAGCAGTACTTC.

This CDR3 reads CAQSGGNTDTQYF. For the CDR3, the DNA is TGTGCCCAAAGCGGGGGGAACACAGATACGCAGTATTTT. The chain uses TRBV30 and TRBJ2-3; 9 bases are shared with TRBD2. Germline-derived CDR1 and CDR2 are GTSNPN and SVGIG (reference sequence). Trimming cost V 8 bases and J 2 bases; bases outside gene matches: 5. The CDR3 is 13 residues long.

This clone was found once. This sequence joins TRBV28 and TRBJ1-1, with D possibly TRBD1 on 5 matching bases. Germline CDR1 MDHEN, CDR2 SYDVKM. CDR3 length: 12 amino acids. V was pared by 9 bases and J by 3 bases, with 11 bases between. The CDR3 reads CASGALDTEAFF. CDR3 coding DNA: TGTGCCAGTGGGGCATTGGACACTGAAGCTTTCTTT.

The V and J genes are TRBV2 and TRBJ2-3; the D gene is possibly TRBD2 (6 bases). The CDR3 totals 15 residues. With 10 bases removed from V and 5 bases from J, the gap between germline ends came to 22 bases. In germline, CDR1 is SNHLY, CDR2 FYNNEI. CDR3 nucleotide sequence: TGTGCCAAACCGGGGGAGCGGGCAACGGGAGATACGCAGTATTTT. It specifies CAKPGERATGDTQYF. Using reference TRBV2 and TRBJ2-3 for the parts outside the CDR3, the full variable domain is EPEVTQTPSHQVTQMGQEVILRCVPISNHLYFYWYRQILGQKVEFLVSFYNNEISEKSEIFDDQFSVERPDGSNFTLKIRSTKLEDSAMYFCAKPGERATGDTQYFGPGTRLTVL.

This clone turned up a few times. The chain recombines TRBV2 with TRBJ1-2; a weak D match, TRBD1 (6 bases). Germline V gene data show CDR1 as SNHLY and CDR2 as FYNNEI. The CDR3 runs 14 residues. Trimming removed 7 bases from V and 8 bases from J, with 20 bases in between. The CDR3 is CASIYRDRAEGYTF. In DNA, the CDR3 is TGTGCCAGCATCTACAGGGATAGAGCGGAGGGCTACACCTTC.

For this clone: The same CDR3 arises from other DNA sequences in this sample as well. V and J are TRBV5-1 and TRBJ1-1; D not resolved. There are 14 residues in the CDR3. Germline CDR1 and CDR2: SGHRS and YFSETQ. V gave up 0 bases and J gave up 2 bases, with 8 bases separating them. CDR3 nucleotide sequence: TGCGCCAGCAGCTTGGACCCGGTTAACACTGAAGCTTTCTTT. This sequence encodes CASSLDPVNTEAFF.

On this clone itself: The same CDR3 can be traced to other DNA sequences in this sample. CDR3 bases: TGCGCCAGCTCGGGACTGGCGGGGAGCAATGAGCAGTTCTTC. Translated: CASSGLAGSNEQFF. V is TRBV5-1 and J is TRBJ2-1; D possibly corresponds to TRBD2 (6 bases). Germline loops: CDR1 SGHRS, CDR2 YFSETQ. The CDR3 spans 14 residues. The V end was cut by 7 bases, the J end by 6 bases, with 17 bases between.

The chain combines TRBV12-5 with TRBJ2-1, with 7 bases matching TRBD1. The V gene end was trimmed by 4 bases and the J gene end by 7 bases; junction bases not matched to a gene: 10. Germline CDR1 LGHNT, CDR2 FRNRAP. CDR3 length equals 15 residues. DNA for the CDR3: TGTGCTAGTGGTTGGACAACAGGGGTCTTGAATGAGCAGTTCTTC. It yields the protein CASGWTTGVLNEQFF.

The chain has TRBV5-5 and TRBJ2-7; D is undetermined. The V and J ends lost 1 base and 2 bases respectively, with 7 bases between them. This CDR3 comprises 13 residues. From germline, CDR1 is SGHKS and CDR2 YYEKEE (reference sequence). CDR3 DNA: TGTGCCAGCAGCTTGCCCGTTCCCTACGAGCAGTACTTC. The encoded protein is CASSLPVPYEQYF. Full variable domain (missing parts from reference TRBV5-5 and TRBJ2-7): DAGVTQSPTHLIKTRGQQVTLRCSPISGHKSVSWYQQVLGQGPQFIFQYYEKEERGRGNFPDRFSARQFPNYSSELNVNALLLGDSALYLCASSLPVPYEQYFGPGTRLTVT.

The chain is built from TRBV7-2 and TRBJ1-1; D is unclear. The CDR3 loop spans 14 amino acids. Looked up from germline, CDR1 is SGHTA and CDR2 is FQGNSA. Deletions cut 0 bases from V and 6 bases from J, with 11 bases between. The CDR3 here is CASSLADYIAEAFF. CDR3 in DNA: TGTGCCAGCAGCTTAGCAGACTATATAGCTGAAGCTTTCTTT.

This clone was found once. The chain is built from TRBV30 and TRBJ2-3; 7 bases match TRBD1. CDR3 size: 12 residues. Losses at the gene ends were 0 bases for V and 8 bases for J; bases not matched to a gene: 2. Germline V gene sequence: CDR1 GTSNPN, CDR2 SVGIG (reference sequence). DNA of the CDR3: TGTGCCTGGAGTGTAGGGGGCCGTACGCAGTATTTT. Translation: CAWSVGGRTQYF.

V and J are TRBV5-4 and TRBJ1-3, with D unclear. V lost 5 bases and J lost 1, with 13 bases in between. CDR1 and CDR2 from the germline V gene are SGHNT and YYREEE (reference sequence). CDR3 length: 15 amino acids. The CDR3 coding sequence is TGTGCCAGCAGGGAGGCGGTGGGTTCTGGAAACACCATATATTTT. Translation: CASREAVGSGNTIYF.